The 5 T cell receptor beta chains below all came from one sample that was sequenced in a study of T cell repertoires in cytomegalovirus infection. A single record per CDR3 protein comes from TCRdb applying MiXCR to the reads. The data contain a few hundred thousand distinct CDR3 sequences, about a sixth of them singletons. The sample consisted of PBMCs. Receptor source: a human donor in good health (CMV status not recorded). Some clones in this sample may be carry-over from other donors' samples.

This clonotype came up a few times. The gene calls are TRBV4-2 and TRBJ2-7, with D tentatively TRBD1 (5 bases). CDR1 is LGHNA and CDR2 is YNFKEQ in the germline V gene. The CDR3 extends over 14 amino acids. V shed 0 bases and J shed 6 bases, with 12 bases lying between them. The CDR3 sequence is CASSQDQMGLEQYF. The CDR3 DNA is TGTGCCAGCAGCCAAGATCAGATGGGGCTCGAGCAGTACTTC.

This clonotype was seen a handful of times. This chain connects TRBV10-3 to TRBJ2-3, with 7 positions matching TRBD2. Trimming removed 5 bases from V and 2 bases from J; junction bases left unmatched: 7. From germline, CDR1 is ENHRY and CDR2 SYGVKD. CDR3 length equals 15 residues. This CDR3 reads CAISPSLADTDTQYF. The CDR3 coding sequence is TGTGCCATCAGTCCATCTCTAGCGGACACAGATACGCAGTATTTT.

In the case of this clonotype: At one of its ends the junction is not consistent with the germline gene, which may arise from a read error. The rearrangement links TRBV5-1 to TRBJ1-6, with a tentative D call TRBD1 (5 bases). The CDR3 covers 16 residues. Germline V gene lookup returns CDR1 SGHRS and CDR2 YFSETQ. The CDR3 coding sequence is TGCGCCAGCAGCTTGGCCCCAGGGAGGTTAGAATCACCCCACCACTTT. Residues: CASSLAPGRLESPHHF.

This clonotype was detected only a few times. The chain uses TRBV20-1 and TRBJ2-3; TRBD1 matches at 7 bases. Germline V gives CDR1 DFQATT, CDR2 SNEGSKA (reference sequence). The ends lost 5 bases at V and 2 bases at J; junction bases unmatched: 7. The CDR3 is 14 residues long. The CDR3 DNA is TGCAGTGCTCGGGACAGTCGGCACACAGATACGCAGTATTTT. Translating it yields CSARDSRHTDTQYF.

V usage is TRBV7-8 and J usage is TRBJ2-3; 10 bases agree with TRBD2. The CDR3 is 13 residues long. Germline V lookup: CDR1 SGHVS, CDR2 FQNEAQ. With V trimmed by 7 bases and J by 10 bases, 8 bases remained unmatched. This chain's CDR3 is CASIKRGGNAQYF. In DNA, the CDR3 is TGTGCCAGCATCAAGCGGGGGGGTAACGCGCAGTATTTT.